The 32 T cell receptor beta chains listed next were all sequenced from one sample in a study of CD8 T cells in ankylosing spondylitis. TCRdb reprocessed the 5' RACE reads via MiXCR and lists one record per CDR3 protein. The profile covers about 250,000 distinct CDR3 sequences, with 32% appearing a single time and roughly 4% taken by the ten largest. The specimen sequenced was blood, either unsorted or a sorted T cell fraction (not recorded which). The receptor source for this set is a male donor with ankylosing spondylitis or in good health (not recorded which).

The V call is TRBV3-1, the J call TRBJ2-5; 8 bases fit TRBD1. V trimming: 4 bases; J trimming: 5 bases; junction bases outside the gene matches: 12. CDR3 length equals 16 residues. Germline V gene lookup returns CDR1 LGHDT and CDR2 YNNKEL (reference sequence). CDR3 sequence: CASSRLDRVEVETQYF. CDR3 nucleotide sequence: TGTGCCAGCAGCCGGCTGGACAGGGTTGAGGTGGAGACCCAGTACTTC.

Only a few counts were recorded for this clonotype. This chain connects TRBV18 to TRBJ2-1, with 9 bases matching TRBD1. V dropped 4 bases and J dropped 7; count of bases not matched to a gene: 11. In germline, CDR1 is KGHSH, CDR2 LQKENI. The CDR3 consists of 16 residues. The CDR3, as DNA: TGTGCCAGCTCACTCTGGGGACAGGGAGAGGGGAATGAGCAGTTCTTC. Translation: CASSLWGQGEGNEQFF.

This clonotype was observed a few times. The chain combines TRBV9 with TRBJ1-1; weak D call: TRBD1 (5 bases). Germline V lookup: CDR1 SGDLS, CDR2 YYNGEE. This CDR3 contains 15 residues. V was trimmed by 1 base and J by 6 bases, leaving 16 bases between them. This chain's CDR3 is CASSVIPGRYAEAFF. The CDR3 DNA is TGTGCCAGCAGCGTAATCCCGGGGCGGTACGCTGAAGCTTTCTTT.

This clonotype was detected a few times. The rearrangement links TRBV7-6 to TRBJ2-3, with TRBD2 matching 8 bases. There are 16 residues in the CDR3. Germline trimming cut 2 bases from V and 4 bases from J; bases unmatched to any gene: 8. CDR1 and CDR2 from the germline V gene are SGHVS and FNYEAQ. CDR3 sequence reads: CASSLQSGGAADTQYF. The CDR3 DNA is TGTGCCAGCAGCTTACAATCCGGGGGGGCCGCAGATACGCAGTATTTT.

The CDR3: CASSSQIAAGSYEQYF. As DNA, the CDR3 is TGTGCCAGCAGCTCACAAATCGCGGCAGGGTCCTACGAGCAGTACTTC. The genes are TRBV7-6 and TRBJ2-7; possibly TRBD1 for D (5 bases). The CDR3 has 16 amino acids. Trimming cost V 4 bases and J 1 base, with 17 bases left between them. Germline CDR1 and CDR2: SGHVS and FNYEAQ.

This clonotype was detected only a few times. The chain recombines TRBV20-1 with TRBJ1-2, with D hard to call. There are 12 residues in the CDR3. V lost 7 bases, J lost 2 bases, and 11 bases lay in between. CDR1 is DFQATT, CDR2 SNEGSKA, per germline (reference sequence). The CDR3 region has the DNA TGCAGTGGAGGCAGCTCAAACTATGGCTACACCTTC. It codes for CSGGSSNYGYTF.

This clonotype has ten or more counts. The chain employs TRBV27 and TRBJ2-3; D is uncertain. CDR1 and CDR2 from the germline V gene are MNHEY and SMNVEV (reference sequence). With 3 bases removed from V and 0 bases from J, the gap between germline ends came to 19 bases. The length of the CDR3 is 18 residues. CDR3 sequence reads: CASSFYPLLFTSTDTQYF. As DNA, the CDR3 is TGTGCCAGCAGTTTCTACCCCCTCTTGTTTACTAGCACAGATACGCAGTATTTT.

The chain combines TRBV15 with TRBJ1-5, with TRBD1 matching over 10 bases. The germline gives CDR1 LNHNV, CDR2 YYDKDF (reference sequence). J gave up 6 bases and V 1 base, and 12 bases lay outside the gene matches. CDR3 length equals 18 residues. The CDR3 DNA is TGTGCCACCAGCAGAGCATCAGGGGCTGGGACAGGGGTTCAGCCCCAGCATTTT. This encodes CATSRASGAGTGVQPQHF.

The chain is built from TRBV5-6 and TRBJ2-1; TRBD2 agrees at 10 bases. CDR3 length equals 16 residues. The junction had 7 bases not matched to a gene; V was cut back by 4 bases and J by 3 bases. Germline V gene lookup returns CDR1 SGHDT and CDR2 YYEEEE. The CDR3 DNA follows: TGTGCCAGCAGCCCTTTAGCGGGGGGCGGCTACAATGAGCAGTTCTTC. Its protein product is CASSPLAGGGYNEQFF.

V and J are TRBV29-1 and TRBJ2-2; tentative D call: TRBD2 (5 bases). Germline CDR1 SQVTM, CDR2 ANQGSEA. This CDR3 spans 13 amino acids. Trimming removed 7 bases at V and 7 bases at J, with 16 bases between. CDR3 coding DNA: TGCAGCGGTGGAGCGGCCTACGGCGGGGAGCTGTTTTTT. Its translation is CSGGAAYGGELFF.

This clonotype was seen a handful of times. The V and J genes are TRBV5-1 and TRBJ1-3, with D perhaps TRBD1 (5 bases). V was shortened by 6 bases and J by 2 bases, with 15 bases between the two germline ends. This CDR3 is 15 amino acids long. Per germline, CDR1 SGHRS and CDR2 YFSETQ. CDR3 coding DNA: TGCGCCAGCACCAGGGAGGGTGTCGCTGGAAACACCATATATTTT. Amino acids: CASTREGVAGNTIYF.

This clonotype was observed a few times. The J gene is TRBJ2-1, the V gene TRBV5-6; TRBD2 might be the D (5 bases). Germline V gene data show CDR1 as SGHDT and CDR2 as YYEEEE. The length of the CDR3 is 15 residues. V was cut by 4 bases and J by 4 bases, with 15 bases left in between. CDR3 sequence: CASSPPGLPYNEQFF. CDR3 sequence (DNA): TGTGCCAGCAGCCCTCCCGGACTCCCTTACAATGAGCAGTTCTTC.

The CDR3 DNA follows: TGTGCCAGCAGCCCCGACAGAAGCATCAAGGATACGCAGTATTTT. The encoded protein is CASSPDRSIKDTQYF. The rearrangement joins TRBV6-1 to TRBJ2-3; tentative D call: TRBD1 (5 bases). Germline V lookup: CDR1 MNHNS, CDR2 SASEGT. Trimming cost V 6 bases and J 6 bases, with 19 bases left between them. CDR3 length equals 15 residues.

The rearrangement joins TRBV18 to TRBJ2-7; tentatively, D is TRBD2 (6 bases). CDR3 length: 14 residues. CDR1 and CDR2 from the germline V gene are KGHSH and LQKENI. The germline V and J ends were trimmed by 2 bases and 0 bases, with 8 bases remaining between them. Here the CDR3 DNA reads TGTGCCAGCTCACCAACGGGAGTCTCCTACGAGCAGTACTTC. Translating gives CASSPTGVSYEQYF.

This clonotype was recorded a few times. The chain is built from TRBV27 and TRBJ2-2; D is unresolved. The germline gives CDR1 MNHEY, CDR2 SMNVEV (reference sequence). The CDR3 totals 16 residues. Trimming shortened V by 1 base and J by 1 base, and 10 bases separated the two germline ends. The CDR3 spells CASSLFPGWNTGELFF. The DNA of the CDR3 is TGTGCCAGCAGTTTATTTCCCGGATGGAACACCGGGGAGCTGTTTTTT.

The chain couples TRBV5-1 to TRBJ2-3, with TRBD1 matching 9 bases. There are 15 residues in the CDR3. CDR1 and CDR2 from the germline V gene are SGHRS and YFSETQ. Trimming at V came to 4 bases and at J to 3 bases, leaving 6 bases not matched to a gene. The CDR3 DNA reads as TGCGCCAGCAGCGGGGGACAGGGATTAACAGATACGCAGTATTTT. Its translation: CASSGGQGLTDTQYF.

The sample holds a few counts of this clonotype. The rearrangement links TRBV20-1 to TRBJ1-4, with TRBD1 identical over 8 bases. Trimming took 6 bases from V and 8 from J; bases not matched to a gene: 26. This CDR3 spans 19 amino acids. CDR1 and CDR2 (germline): DFQATT, SNEGSKA (reference sequence). The CDR3, as DNA: TGCAGTGCCCAACCCAGTCGCCTGGCAGGGACAGGCGTAGGGGAAAAACTGTTTTTT. The encoded protein is CSAQPSRLAGTGVGEKLFF.

The chain combines TRBV20-1 with TRBJ2-2; D is undetermined. Germline lookup yields CDR1 DFQATT and CDR2 SNEGSKA (reference sequence). V dropped 0 bases and J dropped 6 bases, with 17 bases sitting between them. The CDR3 length is 16 residues. For the CDR3, the DNA is TGCAGTGCTAGAGATCCCCTGGAAGTATCGGCCGGGGAGCTGTTTTTT. Its translation is CSARDPLEVSAGELFF.

The rearrangement links TRBV18 to TRBJ1-1; D ambiguous. Germline V gene lookup returns CDR1 KGHSH and CDR2 LQKENI. Trimming removed 3 bases at V and 3 bases at J, with 8 bases between. The CDR3 sequence is 13 residues long. The CDR3 DNA sequence: TGTGCCAGCTCACCTATCCCGGACACTGAAGCTTTCTTT. It yields the protein CASSPIPDTEAFF.

This clonotype appeared a few times. This rearrangement joins TRBV5-1 to TRBJ2-6, with unresolved D. The ends were cut back, 5 bases at V and 2 bases at J, with 8 bases in the middle. The CDR3 has 14 amino acids. The germline V gene encodes CDR1 SGHRS and CDR2 YFSETQ. The CDR3 DNA reads as TGCGCCAGCAGTGTGGTAGCTGGGGCCAACGTCCTGACTTTC. This translates into CASSVVAGANVLTF.

This clonotype was detected a few times. For the CDR3, the DNA is TGCAGTGCCCGAGAAGGGTTGAACACTGAAGCTTTCTTT. Its protein is CSAREGLNTEAFF. The chain combines TRBV20-1 with TRBJ1-1; D not resolved. V was cut by 6 bases and J by 0 bases, with 11 bases left in between. The V gene's germline CDR1 is DFQATT and CDR2 SNEGSKA (reference sequence). The length of the CDR3 is 13 residues.

This clonotype has only a few counts. V usage is TRBV20-1 and J usage is TRBJ2-7; 9 bases fit TRBD1. V dropped 1 base and J dropped 0; count of bases not matched to a gene: 1. This CDR3 comprises 14 residues. Germline V lookup: CDR1 DFQATT, CDR2 SNEGSKA (reference sequence). The CDR3 DNA is TGCAGTGCTAGAGCGGACAGGGGCTCCTACGAGCAGTACTTC. As protein: CSARADRGSYEQYF.

This clonotype was detected a few times. This chain connects TRBV27 to TRBJ2-7; weak D call: TRBD1 (6 bases). The V gene's germline CDR1 is MNHEY and CDR2 SMNVEV (reference sequence). Deletions cut 8 bases from V and 5 bases from J, with 13 bases between. The CDR3 length is 12 residues. This CDR3 reads CASEGHIDEQYF. The CDR3 coding sequence is TGTGCCAGCGAGGGACATATTGACGAGCAGTACTTC.

The table lists this clonotype with a few counts. V is TRBV10-3 and J is TRBJ2-7; 7 positions agree with TRBD1. Germline V CDR1 and CDR2: ENHRY, SYGVKD. CDR3 size: 12 residues. The V segment lost 11 bases and the J segment 7 bases; nucleotides outside the gene matches: 11. Written as DNA, the CDR3 is TGTGCCCTTCTCACAGGGGCGGGTGAGCAGTACTTC. Its protein is CALLTGAGEQYF.

This clonotype was detected only a few times. The chain employs TRBV12-3 or TRBV12-4 and TRBJ1-2; 10 bases fit TRBD1. This CDR3 contains 13 residues. V lost 6 bases to trimming and J lost 6 bases; unmatched junction nucleotides: 4. CDR3 sequence reads: CASRSDRGDGYTF. CDR3 in DNA: TGTGCCAGCAGGTCGGACAGGGGGGATGGCTACACCTTC.

This clonotype was seen a handful of times. The chain employs TRBV27 and TRBJ2-1; possibly TRBD2 for D (6 bases). The CDR3 has 16 residues. Deletions cut 2 bases from V and 4 bases from J, with 15 bases between. Germline CDR1 and CDR2: MNHEY and SMNVEV (reference sequence). The CDR3 DNA follows: TGTGCCAGCAGTTTAACTGCCGGCGGGGCATACAATGAGCAGTTCTTC. Translating gives CASSLTAGGAYNEQFF.

This clonotype was detected a few times. The rearrangement links TRBV11-2 to TRBJ2-1; weak D call: TRBD2 (7 bases). The V end was cut by 6 bases, the J end by 10 bases, with 22 bases between. The germline V gene has CDR1 SGHAT and CDR2 FQNNGV. The CDR3 runs to 15 residues. The CDR3 region has the DNA TGTGCCAGCAGGGAGGTCGGGGGGCCCATCAGGGAGCAGTTCTTC. This gives the protein CASREVGGPIREQFF.

This chain links TRBV28 with TRBJ2-3, with 13 nucleotides matching TRBD2. Germline trimming cut 3 bases from V and 6 bases from J; bases unmatched to any gene: 3. The CDR3 length is 15 residues. Germline CDR1 and CDR2: MDHEN and SYDVKM. The CDR3 is CASSLATSGGDTQYF. The CDR3 region has the DNA TGTGCCAGCAGTTTGGCGACTAGCGGGGGGGATACGCAGTATTTT.

This clonotype was counted a few times. This chain connects TRBV15 to TRBJ1-5; TRBD1 is a possible D gene (5 bases). The CDR3 sequence is 14 residues long. Germline values: CDR1 LNHNV, CDR2 YYDKDF (reference sequence). V was pared by 5 bases and J by 2 bases, with 10 bases between. The CDR3 sequence is CATSEGPGNQPQHF. CDR3 nucleotide sequence: TGTGCCACCAGCGAGGGACCGGGCAATCAGCCCCAGCATTTT.

The chain has TRBV20-1 and TRBJ2-3, with D possibly TRBD2 on 6 matching bases. Germline-derived CDR1 and CDR2 are DFQATT and SNEGSKA (reference sequence). The length of the CDR3 is 16 residues. V lost 0 bases and J 4 bases, leaving 17 bases between the germline ends. DNA of the CDR3: TGCAGTGCTAGAGATTCGCGACTAGGAACCGCAGATACGCAGTATTTT. Protein product: CSARDSRLGTADTQYF.

This clonotype has more than one count but fewer than ten. The chain combines TRBV20-1 with TRBJ1-4; TRBD1 is a possible D gene (5 bases). V lost 5 bases and J 7 bases, leaving 14 bases between the germline ends. The CDR3 length is 13 residues. Germline-derived CDR1 and CDR2 are DFQATT and SNEGSKA (reference sequence). The chain's CDR3 is CSAQQDGSEKLFF. CDR3 coding DNA: TGCAGTGCTCAACAGGATGGGAGTGAAAAACTGTTTTTT.

This chain connects TRBV15 to TRBJ2-5; 10 nucleotides line up with TRBD1. The CDR3 runs to 15 residues. Germline V gene sequence: CDR1 LNHNV, CDR2 YYDKDF (reference sequence). V trimming: 3 bases; J trimming: 1 base; junction bases outside the gene matches: 2. In DNA, the CDR3 is TGTGCCACCAGCAGGGACAGGGGGACCCAAGAGACCCAGTACTTC. This translates into CATSRDRGTQETQYF.